This is a list of T cell receptor beta chains from one sample in a study of graft-versus-host responses after intestinal transplantation. No cognate antigen is known for these TCRs. The method was immunoSEQ multiplex PCR; TCRdb's version includes in-frame clones alone and lacks a portion of them. The table records around 84,000 clones, roughly four fifths of them present only once. The specimen comprised unstimulated CD8+ T cells sorted from spleen or lymph node cells, sampled before intestinal transplant. The source of these receptors is a human donor who received an intestinal transplant. Each CDR3 is given with its conserved first and last residue. Each record gives: J gene, D gene, clone size, CDR3 length, V gene, CDR3 protein, CDR3 DNA. A D gene is named only where the DNA matches it firmly. Size values are once, few and many counts, or a class for expanded clones, and some rows have none.

J: TRBJ1-1
D: -
size: -
length: 11
V: TRBV29-1
CDR3: CSVPANTEAFF
DNA: TGCAGCGTTCCAGCTAACACTGAAGCTTTCTTT

J: TRBJ2-1
D: TRBD1
size: -
length: 19
V: TRBV28
CDR3: CASTGQGFSLSGVLRVQFF
DNA: TGTGCCAGCACAGGACAGGGGTTTTCTTTGTCCGGCGTCCTACGGGTGCAGTTCTTC

J: TRBJ2-3
D: TRBD1
size: once
length: 15
V: TRBV5-4
CDR3: CASRLTGGKKDTQYF
DNA: TGTGCCAGCAGATTAACAGGGGGGAAAAAAGATACGCAGTATTTT

J: TRBJ2-3
D: -
size: few
length: 15
V: TRBV2
CDR3: CASSGGEGSTDTQYF
DNA: TGTGCCAGCAGTGGGGGAGAGGGAAGCACAGATACGCAGTATTTT

J: TRBJ2-3
D: TRBD2
size: -
length: 14
V: TRBV6-1
CDR3: CASTPGLAPDTQYF
DNA: TGTGCCAGCACGCCCGGACTAGCGCCAGATACGCAGTATTTT

J: TRBJ2-1
D: TRBD1
size: -
length: 16
V: TRBV18
CDR3: CASSPGQGGPPMGQFF
DNA: TGTGCCAGCTCGCCGGGACAGGGGGGTCCCCCAATGGGGCAGTTCTTC

J: TRBJ1-1
D: -
size: -
length: 16
V: TRBV4-1
CDR3: CASSQGHHTQNTEAFF
DNA: TGCGCCAGCAGCCAAGGCCATCATACCCAAAACACTGAAGCTTTCTTT

J: TRBJ2-3
D: -
size: -
length: 13
V: TRBV6-1
CDR3: CASSEIQRATQYF
DNA: TGTGCCAGCAGTGAAATCCAGCGGGCCACGCAGTATTTT

J: TRBJ1-1
D: TRBD1
size: -
length: 15
V: TRBV6-5
CDR3: CASSSTGTGNTEAFF
DNA: TGTGCCAGCAGTTCCACCGGGACAGGGAACACTGAAGCTTTCTTT

J: TRBJ2-1
D: -
size: -
length: 12
V: TRBV7-6
CDR3: CASRAFGNEQFF
DNA: TGTGCCAGCAGGGCATTCGGAAATGAGCAGTTCTTC

J: TRBJ2-7
D: TRBD2
size: -
length: 15
V: TRBV5-1
CDR3: CASSLALGLAYEQYF
DNA: TGCGCCAGCAGCTTGGCCCTTGGACTAGCCTACGAGCAGTACTTC

J: TRBJ2-7
D: -
size: -
length: 15
V: TRBV4-1
CDR3: CASSQHFGHSYEQYF
DNA: TGCGCCAGCAGCCAACACTTTGGACACTCCTACGAGCAGTACTTC

J: TRBJ2-7
D: TRBD1
size: -
length: 15
V: TRBV4-1
CDR3: CASSQDGTAIYEQYF
DNA: TGCGCCAGCAGCCAAGATGGGACAGCGATCTACGAGCAGTACTTC

J: TRBJ2-1
D: -
size: -
length: 14
V: TRBV18
CDR3: CASSPREVGDEQFF
DNA: TGTGCCAGCTCACCCCGGGAAGTAGGCGATGAGCAGTTCTTC

J: TRBJ1-2
D: -
size: -
length: 12
V: TRBV30
CDR3: CAWRGGPYGYTF
DNA: TGTGCCTGGAGAGGCGGTCCCTATGGCTACACCTTC

J: TRBJ2-2
D: -
size: -
length: 16
V: TRBV28
CDR3: CASSLGDRAGTGELFF
DNA: TGTGCCAGCAGTTTGGGAGATAGGGCGGGAACCGGGGAGCTGTTTTTT